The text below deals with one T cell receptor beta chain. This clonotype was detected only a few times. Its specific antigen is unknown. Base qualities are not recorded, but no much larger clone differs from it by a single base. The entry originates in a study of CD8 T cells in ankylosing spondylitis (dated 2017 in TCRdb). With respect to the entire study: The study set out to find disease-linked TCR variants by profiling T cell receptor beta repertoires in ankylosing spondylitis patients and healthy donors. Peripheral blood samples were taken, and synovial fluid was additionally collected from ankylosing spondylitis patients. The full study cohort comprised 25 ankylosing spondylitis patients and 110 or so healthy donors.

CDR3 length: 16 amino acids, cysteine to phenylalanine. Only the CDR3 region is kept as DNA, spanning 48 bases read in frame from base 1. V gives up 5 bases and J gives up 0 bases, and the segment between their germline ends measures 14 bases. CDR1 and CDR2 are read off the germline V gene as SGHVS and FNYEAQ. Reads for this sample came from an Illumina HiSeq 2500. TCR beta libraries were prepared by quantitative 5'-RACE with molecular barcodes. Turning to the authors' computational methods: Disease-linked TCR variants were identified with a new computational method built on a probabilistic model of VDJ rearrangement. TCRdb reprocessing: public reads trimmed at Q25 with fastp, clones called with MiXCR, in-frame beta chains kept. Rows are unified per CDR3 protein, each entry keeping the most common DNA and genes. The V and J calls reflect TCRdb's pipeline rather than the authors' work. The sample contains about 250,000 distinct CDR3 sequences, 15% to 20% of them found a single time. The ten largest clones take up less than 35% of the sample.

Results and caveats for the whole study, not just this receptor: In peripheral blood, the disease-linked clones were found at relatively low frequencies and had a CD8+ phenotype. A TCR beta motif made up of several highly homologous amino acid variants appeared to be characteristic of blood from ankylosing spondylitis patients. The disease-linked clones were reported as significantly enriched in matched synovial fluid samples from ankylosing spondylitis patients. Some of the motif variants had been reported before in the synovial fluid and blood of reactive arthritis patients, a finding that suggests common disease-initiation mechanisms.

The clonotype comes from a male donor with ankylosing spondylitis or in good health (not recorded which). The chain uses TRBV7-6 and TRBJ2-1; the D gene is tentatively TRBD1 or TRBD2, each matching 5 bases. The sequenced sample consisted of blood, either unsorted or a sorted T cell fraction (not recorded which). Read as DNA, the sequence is TGTGCCAGCAGCCCCGAGGGGAGACGCTCCTACAATGAGCAGTTCTTC. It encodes CASSPEGRRSYNEQFF.